This T cell receptor beta chain was identified during a study of shared clonotypes between healthy human individuals. Sequencing used immunoSEQ multiplex PCR; TCRdb keeps in-frame clones, though not all of them. The profile covers about 450,000 clones, with 75% to 85% appearing a single time and around 14% taken by the ten largest. The CDR3 runs 15 residues. Germline CDR1 and CDR2: MNHEY and SMNVEV (reference sequence). V gave up 4 bases and J gave up 2 bases, with 15 bases separating them. The sequencing sample was made of PBMCs. This chain joins TRBV27 and TRBJ2-7; D possibly corresponds to TRBD2 (6 bases). The TCR was taken from a woman in her forties in good health. Some clones in this sample may be carry-over from other donors' samples. In DNA form, the CDR3 reads TGTGCCAGCAGTTGGGACTCCCTATCACCCTACGAGCAGTACTTC. Protein product: CASSWDSLSPYEQYF.